Listed below are T cell receptor beta chains from one sample, sequenced in a study of shared clonotypes between healthy human individuals. Clones were read by immunoSEQ multiplex PCR, and TCRdb kept only the in-frame ones, dropping some. The sample records roughly 2.1 million clones, roughly 91% being singletons. Sequences were obtained from naive CD8+ T cells from PBMCs. The source is a man younger than 35 in good health. Some clones in this sample may be carry-over from other donors' samples. Both conserved end residues are part of each CDR3. A D gene is named only where the DNA matches it firmly.

v_gene	d_gene	j_gene	CDR3aa	CDR3nt
TRBV7-8	-	TRBJ2-6	CASSLDLGYSGANVLTF	TGTGCCAGCAGCTTAGACTTAGGATACTCTGGGGCCAACGTCCTGACTTTC
TRBV30	-	TRBJ2-7	CAWQYPPTSYEQYF	TGTGCCTGGCAGTATCCCCCGACCTCCTACGAGCAGTACTTC
TRBV27	-	TRBJ2-1	CASSMDGEQFF	TGTGCCAGCAGCATGGATGGGGAGCAGTTCTTC
TRBV5-6	TRBD1	TRBJ2-7	CASSIDRGDTYEQYF	TGTGCCAGCAGCATCGACAGGGGTGATACCTACGAGCAGTACTTC
TRBV19	-	TRBJ1-1	CASQGRTEAFF	TGTGCCAGCCAGGGAAGGACTGAAGCTTTCTTT
TRBV25-1	-	TRBJ1-5	CASSEAGLGQPQHF	TGTGCCAGCAGTGAAGCAGGGTTGGGTCAGCCCCAGCATTTT
TRBV27	-	TRBJ2-1	CASRATVAEQFF	TGTGCCAGCCGCGCGACAGTTGCCGAGCAGTTCTTC
TRBV28	-	TRBJ2-7	CASNPTGSNEQYF	TGTGCCAGCAACCCAACAGGGAGCAACGAGCAGTACTTC
TRBV13	TRBD1	TRBJ1-4	CASGTGGQIEKLFF	TGTGCCAGCGGGACAGGGGGTCAAATTGAAAAACTGTTTTTT
TRBV29-1	-	TRBJ1-3	CSVDGIDSGNTIYF	TGCAGCGTTGATGGCATTGACTCTGGAAACACCATATATTTT
TRBV9	TRBD1	TRBJ2-3	CASSAPGTEPADTQYF	TGTGCCAGCAGCGCCCCAGGGACAGAGCCTGCAGATACGCAGTATTTT